This TCR beta chain comes out of a study of monozygotic twins with inflammatory bowel disease (dated by TCRdb to between 2018 and 2021). Describing the broader study: The full study comprised 30 or so monozygotic twin pairs: nine German pairs (four IBD-concordant, five IBD-discordant) and 19 IBD-discordant Danish pairs. Each individual had, on average, about 151 000 unique TCRalpha sequences and 181 000 unique TCRbeta sequences available for analysis. Within discordant pairs, disease-associated traits were sought mainly by comparing IBD patients with their genetically identical healthy co-twins. The full study reports these points: Because patients were on differing immunosuppressive treatments, the repertoires may have picked up extra background noise and inter-individual variability. IBD patients shared fewer clonotypes with other individuals than healthy twins did, most markedly in patients showing signs of disease activity. Different T cell subtypes could not be distinguished in the analysis. Measured by the inverse Simpson index, TCRbeta repertoire diversity was lower in IBD patients than in their healthy co-twins. The results gave no support for a single strong signal or clonotype linked to IBD. Concordant and discordant twins showed no difference in repertoire similarity, possibly because of limited statistical power.

Its CDR3 holds 16 amino acids, cysteine through phenylalanine. No DNA is given. CDR1 MNHNS and CDR2 SASEGT are derived from the germline V gene. From each donor, a roughly 2.7 ml peripheral blood sample was drawn into PAXgene tubes and stored at -80 degrees C. Total RNA was isolated from whole blood with the PAXgene blood miRNA kit on an automated QIAcube, without T cell sorting. Peripheral blood from monozygotic twin pairs concordant or discordant for inflammatory bowel disease was subjected to deep TCRalpha and TCRbeta repertoire profiling with unique molecular barcoding. Smoking habits were recorded for all twin pairs, and each individual was classified as a current, former or never smoker. As regards this clonotype: The antigen this receptor binds is unknown.

Libraries were prepared through 5' RACE. For each TCR library, approximately 3.5 ug of total RNA was used. For each sample, cDNA synthesis with SMARTScribe reverse transcriptase was split into eight separate reactions. During cDNA synthesis, template switching introduced unique molecular identifiers that contained a 6-nucleotide sample barcode. Two nested PCRs of approximately 16 and 9 cycles amplified the TCRalpha and TCRbeta cDNA, and bead purification followed each PCR. Before amplification, the cDNA was treated with uracil DNA-glycosylase and purified using the QIAquick PCR purification kit. The second PCR added Illumina TruSeq-compatible adapters along with sample-specific barcodes. TapeStation and Qubit were used to check library quality and concentration, and roughly 5.5 ng of each library was pooled. Sequencing of pooled libraries was carried out on an Illumina HiSeq2500 single-index Rapid Run using 2 x 100 bp reads and custom sequencing primers. The study's processing was this. MiGEC version 1.2.6 was used for UMI-based consensus assembly to correct PCR and sequencing errors. MiXCR version 2.1.1 was used to carry out V(D)J alignment, clonotype assembly and CDR3 extraction. Normalisation of gene usage, clonotype sharing and MAIT/NKT TCR abundance was achieved by analysing the top 1000, 10 000 and 20 000 clonotypes per sample. Diversity was computed as the inverse Simpson index with the vegan R package after downsampling to 27 000 UMIs. Paired Mann-Whitney U tests were applied to discordant twin pairs, with Benjamini-Hochberg correction for multiple testing. Following reprocessing of the reads by TCRdb, the data hold one row per CDR3 protein sequence and no DNA is available. V and J calls and clone size were set by TCRdb, not the authors. The sample's table lists a count of 300,000 to 400,000 distinct CDR3 sequences. The ten largest make up 2% to 3% of the sample.

The receptor chain draws on TRBV6-1 and TRBJ2-5; as DNA is missing, the TRBD2 call by TCRdb cannot be tested. The receptor comes from a human donor with ulcerative colitis or Crohn's disease, or a healthy co-twin of an affected twin (not recorded which). Sequencing used blood. The CDR3 in this case is CASRFLPSGGKETQYF.